Below, one T cell receptor (beta chain) is given with its context. Its antigen is currently unknown. The CDR3 runs to 15 residues. Germline V gene lookup returns CDR1 SGHNT and CDR2 YYREEE (reference sequence). This specimen belongs to a study of cytotoxic CD8 clonotypes in ibrutinib-treated CLL. Turning to the study itself: Partial responses numbered approximately 24 and complete responses 2; after a median about six years, roughly 14 stayed remitted and about twelve progressed. Study-wide points: Sampling schedules were unmatched across sustained-remission and progressing patients.

TCR beta libraries used about 2.2 micrograms of genomic DNA from cryopreserved PBMCs. Assay used: immunoSEQ multiplex PCR; TCRdb lists only in-frame clones, some missing. The sample contains 150,000 to 200,000 clones, around 72% of which appear only once. The chain combines TRBV5-4 with TRBJ2-5, with 8 bases that match TRBD1. Gene TRBJ2-7 matches the end of the DNA better, so the J call may be wrong. Sequences were derived from PBMCs, sampled after 24 months of ibrutinib treatment. This receptor was identified in a human donor with chronic lymphocytic leukemia. The CDR3 DNA is TGTGCCAGCAGCCCGGAGGGGCAGGGGGCATACGAGCAGTACTTC. It specifies CASSPEGQGAYEQYF.